A single sample is the source of the 4 T cell receptor beta chains below, sequenced in a study of cytomegalovirus exposure and HLA in healthy donors. The PCR had 60 Vbeta and 13 Jbeta primers. Sequenced by immunoSEQ multiplex PCR; TCRdb stores in-frame clones only, minus some. The sample carries about 160,000 clones, around 79% recorded once. Specimen: PBMCs. These TCRs come from a woman aged 40 to 50 in good health and CMV-seronegative.

This rearrangement joins TRBV4-1 to TRBJ2-7; 10 nucleotides agree with TRBD1. The CDR3 totals 16 residues. The germline CDR1 and CDR2 sequences are MGHRA and YSYEKL. With V trimmed by 4 bases and J by 5 bases, 11 bases remained unmatched. The CDR3 reads CASSPRPGTGVNEQYF. CDR3 sequence (DNA): TGCGCCAGCAGCCCACGCCCCGGGACAGGGGTCAACGAGCAGTACTTC.

V is TRBV9 and J is TRBJ1-2; D gene unclear. Trimming left V 4 bases short and J 1 base short, with 11 bases between. This CDR3 contains 14 residues. In germline, CDR1 is SGDLS, CDR2 YYNGEE. The CDR3 nucleotides read TGTGCCAGCAGCCCTGGCCCAGATAACTATGGCTACACCTTC. It encodes CASSPGPDNYGYTF.

The rearrangement links TRBV5-1 to TRBJ2-3, with unresolved D. The CDR3 has 11 residues. Between the trimmed V and J ends, which lost 4 bases and 3 bases, there was a span of 3 bases. Germline V gene data show CDR1 as SGHRS and CDR2 as YFSETQ. CDR3 sequence: CASSTTDTQYF. The CDR3 DNA reads as TGCGCCAGCAGCACAACAGATACGCAGTATTTT.

This chain joins TRBV9 and TRBJ1-1, with D possibly matching TRBD1 (6 bases). V was pared by 1 base and J by 1 base, with 11 bases between. CDR3 length equals 15 residues. CDR1 is SGDLS, CDR2 YYNGEE, per germline. The CDR3 region has the DNA TGTGCCAGCAGCGTAAGGGACACGGGGAACACTGAAGCTTTCTTT. Translating it yields CASSVRDTGNTEAFF. Full variable domain (remainder filled in from reference TRBV9 and TRBJ1-1): DSGVTQTPKHLITATGQRVTLRCSPRSGDLSVYWYQQSLDQGLQFLIQYYNGEERAKGNILERFSAQQFPDLHSELNLSSLELGDSALYFCASSVRDTGNTEAFFGQGTRLTVV.